This T cell receptor (beta chain) comes out of a study of T cells after yellow fever vaccination. CDR3 length equals 16 residues. Germline CDR1 reads SGHDN; CDR2 reads FVKESK. V dropped 2 bases and J dropped 5 bases, with 17 bases sitting between them. Regarding the study as a whole: The secondary response was weaker but peaked faster, day 5 versus 15. The CD4 compartment and the CD8 compartment contained a small share of clonotypes in common.

TCRdb redid the calling of the 5' RACE reads with MiXCR, one entry per CDR3 protein. The profile shows 300,000 to 400,000 distinct CDR3 sequences, about 8.7% of them singletons. This clonotype was observed a few times. Its antigen is not known. This specimen was PBMCs, taken on the day of the first yellow fever vaccination. This chain connects TRBV14 to TRBJ2-3, with a weak D call TRBD2 (7 bases). The source is a man between 18 and 35 years old who received the YFV17D yellow fever vaccine. CDR3 residues: CASSQIEGGPGDTQYF. CDR3 in DNA: TGTGCCAGCAGCCAAATTGAGGGGGGGCCAGGAGATACGCAGTATTTT.